The source of this T cell receptor (beta chain) is a study of T cell responses to AZD1222 COVID-19 vaccine. Study-wide background: Second doses at about 4 or about 12 weeks were pooled.

In its sample, this clone was seen once. As yet, its antigen is unknown. Germline loops: CDR1 SGHRS, CDR2 YFSETQ. The CDR3 sequence is 14 residues long. V lost 0 bases to trimming and J lost 4 bases, with 10 bases between them. Some clones are missing from TCRdb's copy, which holds only in-frame ones; the method was immunoSEQ multiplex PCR. The table lists 150,000 to 200,000 clones, around 90% of them singletons. Study-wide points: A mostly white British donor set with more females was recruited, and clonal diversity was possibly underestimated.

This TCR came from an adult in good health. The specimen comprised peripheral blood, sampled on day 0 of AZD1222 vaccination. V is TRBV5-1 and J is TRBJ1-1; a weak D match, TRBD1 (6 bases). The CDR3 nucleotides read TGCGCCAGCAGCTTGGCGCCGGGGGCCACTGAAGCTTTCTTT. Residues: CASSLAPGATEAFF.